These 14 T cell receptor beta chains were all obtained from the same sample, sequenced in a study of regulatory T cells in long-lasting Graves disease. Investigators prepared the TCR beta libraries by applying iRepertoire HTBI primers and Arm-PCR of CDR3 regions. One entry per CDR3 protein results from TCRdb running MiXCR on the multiplex PCR reads. The data contain 350,000 to 500,000 distinct CDR3 sequences, roughly 15% of them singletons. Time point reported: newly diagnosed GD, antithyroid drugs for less than 3 months. Construction of the TCR library relied on RNA isolated from PBMCs. The same data also contributed to another study, on T cells in Graves' hyperthyroidism and ophthalmopathy.

The sample here was peripheral blood mononuclear cells (PBMCs), taken at new diagnosis, from a patient treated with antithyroid drugs. All receptors derive from a woman between 18 and 30 years old with Graves disease.

This clonotype turned up a few times. Since a much larger clone is just one base distant, this may be a read error. Here the CDR3 omits its conserved ending phenylalanine or tryptophan, so a read error is the likely source. V is TRBV3-1 and J is TRBJ2-1; the match to TRBD1 covers 8 bases. CDR3 length: 15 residues. Germline V gene sequence: CDR1 LGHDT, CDR2 YNNKEL (reference sequence). Losses at the gene ends were 2 bases for V and 3 bases for J; bases not matched to a gene: 3. The CDR3 protein is CASSQTDRGYNEQFL. CDR3 sequence (DNA): TGTGCCAGCAGCCAAACTGACAGGGGCTACAATGAGCAGTTCCTC.

This clonotype was seen a handful of times. This sequence joins TRBV5-1 and TRBJ2-1, with D possibly matching TRBD2 (6 bases). V was trimmed by 7 bases and J by 6 bases, leaving 23 bases between them. CDR1 and CDR2 (germline): SGHRS, YFSETQ. The CDR3 has 16 amino acids. In nucleotides, the CDR3 is TGCGCCAGCTACCCGGGGGTACTGGGGGACTCCAATGAGCAGTTCTTC. Translated, it gives CASYPGVLGDSNEQFF.

This clonotype was picked up a small number of times. V and J are TRBV28 and TRBJ2-7, with D unresolved. Germline V lookup: CDR1 MDHEN, CDR2 SYDVKM. The V end was cut by 2 bases, the J end by 2 bases, with 7 bases between. CDR3 length: 13 amino acids. CDR3 amino acids: CASSLEAPYEQYF. In DNA, the CDR3 is TGTGCCAGCAGTTTAGAGGCGCCCTACGAGCAGTACTTC.

This chain uses TRBV28 with TRBJ1-1, with D tentatively TRBD1 (5 bases). Germline-derived CDR1 and CDR2 are MDHEN and SYDVKM. The germline V and J ends were trimmed by 8 bases and 5 bases, with 9 bases remaining between them. This CDR3 has 11 amino acids. This CDR3 reads CASGRQTEAFF. CDR3 in DNA: TGTGCCAGCGGCAGACAGACTGAAGCTTTCTTT.

Concerning this clonotype: A far larger clone is just one base off, so this is likely a read error. V usage is TRBV5-5 and J usage is TRBJ2-1; the match to TRBD1 covers 9 bases. CDR1 and CDR2 from the germline V gene are SGHKS and YYEKEE (reference sequence). The CDR3 is 15 residues long. V was pared by 7 bases and J by 10 bases, with 15 bases of the junction left unmatched. CDR3 residues: CASRMVGQGRYEQFF. In DNA form, the CDR3 reads TGTGCCAGCCGGATGGTGGGACAGGGACGCTACGAGCAGTTCTTC.

In this sample, this clonotype turned up many times. This chain joins TRBV6-1 and TRBJ1-1; D is undetermined. Trimming shortened V by 5 bases and J by 2 bases, and 12 bases separated the two germline ends. The CDR3 runs 14 residues. Germline lookup yields CDR1 MNHNS and CDR2 SASEGT. The DNA of the CDR3 is TGTGCCAGCAGTCACTTGCGGGGAAACACTGAAGCTTTCTTT. It specifies CASSHLRGNTEAFF.

This clonotype has only a few counts. The chain recombines TRBV29-1 with TRBJ2-5; the D is unclear. Trimming pared 4 bases from V and 1 base from J, leaving 16 bases between. The CDR3 is 15 amino acids. Germline V lookup: CDR1 SQVTM, CDR2 ANQGSEA. Written as DNA, the CDR3 is TGCAGCGTTGGTGGGCTTTGGAGTACCCAAGAGACCCAGTACTTC. Amino acid sequence: CSVGGLWSTQETQYF.

This chain's CDR3 is CASSPERGTSGNTIYF. Written as DNA, the CDR3 is TGTGCCAGCAGCCCAGAGAGGGGGACCTCTGGAAACACCATATATTTT. The V and J genes are TRBV16 and TRBJ1-3, with a tentative D call TRBD1 (6 bases). CDR3 length: 16 residues. The germline V gene encodes CDR1 KGHSY and CDR2 FQNENV. V dropped 4 bases and J dropped 0 bases, with 13 bases sitting between them.

This clonotype appeared a single time. V gene TRBV7-6 combines with J gene TRBJ1-1, with 12 bases aligning to TRBD1. The trim removed 3 bases at V and 5 bases at J, leaving 7 bases unmatched. CDR1 SGHVS and CDR2 FNYEAQ come from the germline V gene. The CDR3 covers 16 residues. CDR3 sequence reads: CASSLGQGAIWTEAFF. CDR3 nucleotides: TGTGCCAGCAGCTTGGGACAGGGGGCGATTTGGACTGAAGCTTTCTTT.

The V and J genes are TRBV20-1 and TRBJ2-6; no reliable D call. The CDR3 runs 13 residues. Trimming stripped 6 bases from V and 1 base from J, with 7 bases between. The V gene's germline CDR1 is DFQATT and CDR2 SNEGSKA (reference sequence). CDR3 nucleotide sequence: TGCAGTGCCACCGGGTCTGGGGCCAACGTCCTGACTTTC. Protein sequence: CSATGSGANVLTF.

This chain connects TRBV11-2 to TRBJ2-6; D not certain. The ends were cut back, 3 bases at V and 0 bases at J, with 9 bases in the middle. The CDR3 has 16 amino acids. Germline V gene lookup returns CDR1 SGHAT and CDR2 FQNNGV. The CDR3 reads CASSFSQYSGANVLTF. In nucleotides, the CDR3 is TGTGCCAGCAGCTTTTCCCAGTACTCTGGGGCCAACGTCCTGACTTTC.

This chain connects TRBV7-2 to TRBJ2-3; D might be TRBD2 (6 bases). The V gene lost 5 bases and the J gene lost 7 bases, with 10 bases spanning the gap. The germline V gene has CDR1 SGHTA and CDR2 FQGNSA. This CDR3 contains 12 residues. The CDR3 DNA follows: TGTGCCAGCAGCCTTAGCGGTTATACGCAGTATTTT. As protein: CASSLSGYTQYF.

This clonotype was detected many times. This chain connects TRBV9 to TRBJ2-1, with 12 bases matching TRBD2. This CDR3 region has 15 residues. J gave up 10 bases and V 2 bases, and 7 bases lay outside the gene matches. Germline-derived CDR1 and CDR2 are SGDLS and YYNGEE. The CDR3 loop reads CASSVELAGGREQFF. DNA of the CDR3: TGTGCCAGCAGCGTGGAACTAGCGGGAGGTCGGGAGCAGTTCTTC.

The rearrangement uses TRBV12-3 or TRBV12-4 and TRBJ2-2; 9 bases agree with TRBD2. Germline trimming cut 1 base from V and 5 bases from J; bases unmatched to any gene: 5. This CDR3 spans 16 amino acids. CDR3 in amino acids: CASSLVRTSVTGELFF. The CDR3 DNA reads TGTGCCAGCAGTTTAGTGAGGACTAGCGTAACCGGGGAGCTGTTTTTT.